Listed below are T cell receptor beta chains from one sample, sequenced in a study of T cell responses to AZD1222 COVID-19 vaccine. The table came from immunoSEQ multiplex PCR; TCRdb's copy has only in-frame clones and leaves some out. Of under 150,000 clones listed, 88% were seen once; the top ten hold over 12%. The sequencing here drew on peripheral blood, taken on day 0 of AZD1222 vaccination. These receptors came from an adult in good health. Each CDR3 is given with its conserved first and last residue. A D gene is named only where the DNA matches it firmly.

>.|TRBJ2-3|TRBV5-1
TGCGCCAGCAGCCTCATGCCGGCAGATACGCAGTATTTT
CASSLMPADTQYF
>TRBD2|TRBJ2-2|TRBV7-2
TGTGCCAGCAGCTTCCCCGGGACTACACTAGCCGGGGAGCTGTTTTTT
CASSFPGTTLAGELFF
>TRBD1|TRBJ2-2|TRBV7-6
TGTGCCAGCAGCCGACAGGGCACGAACACCGGGGAGCTGTTTTTT
CASSRQGTNTGELFF
>.|TRBJ2-7|TRBV3-1/TRBV3-2
TGTGCCAGCAGCCAACAGGGCTACGAGCAGTACTTC
CASSQQGYEQYF
>.|TRBJ1-1|TRBV7-9
TGTGCCAGCAGCTTAGCGGGGATTGAAGCTTTCTTT
CASSLAGIEAFF
>.|TRBJ2-3|TRBV19
TGTGCCAGTACGAACCGGGGGGCTCGCACAGATACGCAGTATTTT
CASTNRGARTDTQYF
>.|TRBJ2-5|TRBV2
TGTGCCAGCCGACTAGAGGCCGGGGAGACCCAGTACTTC
CASRLEAGETQYF
>.|TRBJ2-1|TRBV12-3/TRBV12-4
TGTGCCAGCAGTACGCGGGGTCTAAATGAGCAGTTCTTC
CASSTRGLNEQFF
>.|TRBJ1-1|TRBV5-5
TGTGCCAGCAGCTTACAACCGGAGGGGGGTGAAGCTTTCTTT
CASSLQPEGGEAFF
>.|TRBJ1-2|TRBV6-4
TGTGCCAGCAGTGACTCGATCTGGGACAATGGCTACACCTTC
CASSDSIWDNGYTF
>TRBD2|TRBJ2-1|TRBV9
TGTGCCAGCAGCGTAGGTAGCGGGGGGGCTTCTGAGCAGTTCTTC
CASSVGSGGASEQFF
>.|TRBJ2-7|TRBV21-1
TGTGCCAGCAGCAAGGGACATGCGTTTACGGTCTACGAGCAGTACTTC
CASSKGHAFTVYEQYF